This TCR beta chain was sequenced during a study of cytomegalovirus exposure and HLA in healthy donors. Germline assignment: CDR1 LNHDA and CDR2 SQIVND (reference sequence). The CDR3 is 14 amino acids. With 7 bases removed from V and 0 bases from J, the gap between germline ends came to 9 bases. It was with 60 Vbeta and 13 Jbeta primers that the PCR ran. Sequencing was performed with immunoSEQ multiplex PCR; in TCRdb, only in-frame clones are kept and a portion is missing. The sample includes approximately 150,000 clones, 72% of them seen just once. Material: PBMCs. The V call is TRBV19, the J call TRBJ2-2, with a possible D match to TRBD1 (5 bases). This receptor was obtained from a human donor in good health. CDR3 amino acids: CASTDRANTGELFF. The CDR3 region has the DNA TGTGCCAGTACCGACAGAGCGAACACCGGGGAGCTGTTTTTT.